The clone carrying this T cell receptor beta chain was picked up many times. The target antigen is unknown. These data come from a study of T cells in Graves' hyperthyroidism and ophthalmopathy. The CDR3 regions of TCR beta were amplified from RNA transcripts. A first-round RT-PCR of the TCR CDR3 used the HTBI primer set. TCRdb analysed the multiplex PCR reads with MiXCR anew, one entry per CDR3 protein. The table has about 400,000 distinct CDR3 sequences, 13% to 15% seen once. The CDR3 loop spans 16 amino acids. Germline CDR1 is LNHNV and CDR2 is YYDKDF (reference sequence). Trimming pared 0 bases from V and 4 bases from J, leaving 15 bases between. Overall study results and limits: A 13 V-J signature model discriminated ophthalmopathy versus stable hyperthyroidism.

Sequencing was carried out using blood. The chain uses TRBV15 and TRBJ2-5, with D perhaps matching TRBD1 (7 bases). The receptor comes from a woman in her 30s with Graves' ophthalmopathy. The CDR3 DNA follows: TGTGCCACCAGCAGAGATCGGAGGGGGCGGAGAGAGACCCAGTACTTC. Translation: CATSRDRRGRRETQYF.